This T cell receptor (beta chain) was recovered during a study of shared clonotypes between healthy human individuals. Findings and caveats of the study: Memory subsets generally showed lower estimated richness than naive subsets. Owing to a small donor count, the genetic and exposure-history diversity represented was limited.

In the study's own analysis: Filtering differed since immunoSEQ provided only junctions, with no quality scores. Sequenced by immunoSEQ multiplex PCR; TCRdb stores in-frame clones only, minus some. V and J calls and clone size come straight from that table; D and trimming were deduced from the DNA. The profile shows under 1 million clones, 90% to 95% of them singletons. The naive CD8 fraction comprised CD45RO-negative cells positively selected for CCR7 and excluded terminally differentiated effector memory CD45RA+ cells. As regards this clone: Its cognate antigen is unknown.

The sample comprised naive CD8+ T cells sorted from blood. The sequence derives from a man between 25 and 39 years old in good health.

The CDR3 here is CASSLPRDGTSTDTQYF. In DNA form, the CDR3 reads TGTGCCAGCAGTCTCCCTCGGGACGGAACAAGCACAGATACGCAGTATTTT. The rearrangement joins TRBV28 to TRBJ2-3, with D perhaps TRBD1 or TRBD2 (5 bases each). Germline V lookup: CDR1 MDHEN, CDR2 SYDVKM. This CDR3 has 17 residues. Trimming cost V 5 bases and J 0 bases, with 18 bases left between them.